Included here is one TCR beta chain sequence, with context. The data were produced by immunoSEQ multiplex PCR, yet TCRdb's version contains in-frame clones alone and is incomplete. The table records under 200,000 clones, about 88% of them present only once. This record comes from a study of blood T cell repertoires in COVID-19. Sample: peripheral blood. The receptor's source is a woman of 80 years or more in a cohort sampled during active or convalescent COVID-19.

CDR3 residues: CSAGQGEGYTF. The CDR3 coding sequence is TGCAGTGCTGGCCAGGGGGAGGGCTACACCTTC. This chain joins TRBV20-1 and TRBJ1-2; 7 bases are a match to TRBD1. CDR1 is DFQATT and CDR2 is SNEGSKA in the germline V gene (reference sequence). CDR3 length: 11 residues. Unmatched junction bases numbered 5, after V lost 5 bases and J lost 8 bases.